This T cell receptor (beta chain) was documented in a study of vaccination effects on CD4 cells after COVID-19. Whole-study results and caveats: Long after vaccination, the clones induced by infection and by vaccine shrank markedly in size.

CD4+ T cells specific for antigen were expanded with viral peptide pools by the ViraFEST assay before sequencing. Following culture for roughly 10 days, CD4+ T cells were isolated. In the vaccine recipients, nucleocapsid antibodies were negative and there was no prior SARS-CoV-2 infection. PBMC cultures contained about 1.9 million cells per well, 10 IU/ml IL-2 and 10 ug/ml peptides. A half-volume exchange with IL-2 medium occurred on days 3 and 7. Regarding this clone: Its specificity is unknown.

Clones were read by immunoSEQ multiplex PCR, and TCRdb kept only the in-frame ones, dropping some. The table has about 40,000 clones, roughly 70% seen once; the top ten hold more than 20%. The CDR3 totals 15 residues. J lost 3 bases, V lost 2 bases, and 5 bases had no gene match. Germline V gene data show CDR1 as SGHKS and CDR2 as YYEKEE (reference sequence). The TCR comes from a human donor who received a COVID-19 vaccine. V usage is TRBV5-5 and J usage is TRBJ1-5; 7 nucleotides match TRBD1. Here the sequenced sample was CD4+ T cells from PBMCs cultured with SARS-CoV-2 spike peptides, taken before COVID-19 vaccination. Here the CDR3 reads CASSFYDRDNQPQHF. Written as DNA, the CDR3 is TGTGCCAGCAGCTTCTACGACAGGGACAATCAGCCCCAGCATTTT.